The 4 T cell receptor beta chains below come from one sample, sequenced in a study of technical replicates of blood from a few donors. Data came from immunoSEQ multiplex PCR; TCRdb stores just in-frame clones and leaves some out. The sample records around 80,000 clones, 95% to 98% being singletons. Material for sequencing was T cells isolated from PBMCs. All receptors derive from a human donor in good health.

The chain recombines TRBV4-1 with TRBJ2-2; D uncertain. The CDR3 has 15 amino acids. Germline V gene data show CDR1 as MGHRA and CDR2 as YSYEKL. Trimming stripped 4 bases from V and 1 base from J, with 10 bases between. The CDR3 DNA sequence: TGCGCCAGCAGCCCCGAGGCTATGAACACCGGGGAGCTGTTTTTT. It is translated as CASSPEAMNTGELFF.

The rearrangement joins TRBV28 to TRBJ2-1; tentatively, D is TRBD2 (6 bases). The CDR3 totals 13 residues. V shed 10 bases and J shed 3 bases, with 13 bases lying between them. Germline lookup yields CDR1 MDHEN and CDR2 SYDVKM. The CDR3 loop is CATLASDYNEQFF. The CDR3 region has the DNA TGTGCCACTCTAGCGTCGGACTACAATGAGCAGTTCTTC.

V usage is TRBV6-1 and J usage is TRBJ1-5; D call uncertain. This CDR3 has 13 residues. The germline CDR1 and CDR2 sequences are MNHNS and SASEGT. Trimming left V 6 bases short and J 9 bases short, with 15 bases between. The CDR3 loop reads CASREVSWPPQHF. DNA for the CDR3: TGTGCCAGCAGAGAGGTGTCGTGGCCGCCCCAGCATTTT.

J is TRBJ2-3 and V is TRBV9, with 8 bases aligning to TRBD2. This CDR3 contains 15 residues. V trimming: 4 bases; J trimming: 6 bases; junction bases outside the gene matches: 10. Germline V gives CDR1 SGDLS, CDR2 YYNGEE. CDR3 amino acids: CASSLGGLVGDTQYF. The CDR3 DNA follows: TGTGCCAGCAGCCTGGGGGGACTAGTTGGGGATACGCAGTATTTT.